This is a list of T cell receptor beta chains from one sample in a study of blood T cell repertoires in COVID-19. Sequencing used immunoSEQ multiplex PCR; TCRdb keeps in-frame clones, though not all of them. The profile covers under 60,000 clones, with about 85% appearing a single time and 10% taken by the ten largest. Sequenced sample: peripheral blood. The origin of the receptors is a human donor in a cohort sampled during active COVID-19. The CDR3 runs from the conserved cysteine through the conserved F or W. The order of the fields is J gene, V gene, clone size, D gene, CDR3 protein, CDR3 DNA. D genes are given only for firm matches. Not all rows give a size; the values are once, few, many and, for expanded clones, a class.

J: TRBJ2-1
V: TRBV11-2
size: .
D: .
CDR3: CASSLTKGQGFF
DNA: TGTGCCAGCAGCTTAACGAAGGGCCAGGGGTTCTTC

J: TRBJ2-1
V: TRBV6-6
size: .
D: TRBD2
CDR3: CASRLLAEQFF
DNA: TGTGCCAGCAGGCTACTAGCGGAGCAGTTCTTC

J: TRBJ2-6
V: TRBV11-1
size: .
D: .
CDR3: CASSSRESGANVLTF
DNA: TGTGCCAGCAGCTCCCGGGAGTCTGGGGCCAACGTCCTGACTTTC

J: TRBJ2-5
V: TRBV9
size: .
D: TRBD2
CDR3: CASSSRTSGSSGETQYF
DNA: TGTGCCAGCAGCTCTCGGACTAGCGGGAGTTCAGGAGAGACCCAGTACTTC

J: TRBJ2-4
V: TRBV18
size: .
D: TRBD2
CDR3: CASSPPGLGGNIQYF
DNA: TGTGCCAGCTCACCCCCGGGACTAGGGGGAAACATTCAGTACTTC

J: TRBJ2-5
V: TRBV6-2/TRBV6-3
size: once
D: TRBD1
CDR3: CASSYDREGRETQYF
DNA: TGTGCCAGCAGTTACGACAGGGAAGGTAGAGAGACCCAGTACTTC

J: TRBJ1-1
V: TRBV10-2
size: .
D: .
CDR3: CASSDPRRGRNTEAFF
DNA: TGCGCCAGCAGTGACCCTCGGCGGGGTCGGAACACTGAAGCTTTCTTT

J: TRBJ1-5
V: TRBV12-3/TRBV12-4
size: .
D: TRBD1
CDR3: CASRGTGNQPQHF
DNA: TGTGCCAGCAGAGGGACAGGCAATCAGCCCCAGCATTTT

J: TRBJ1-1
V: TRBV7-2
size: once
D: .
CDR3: CASSPQMYTEAFF
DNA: TGTGCCAGCAGCCCTCAGATGTACACTGAAGCTTTCTTT

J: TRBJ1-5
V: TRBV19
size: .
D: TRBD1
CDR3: CASSSRQGGNQPQHF
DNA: TGTGCCAGTAGTTCTCGACAGGGAGGCAATCAGCCCCAGCATTTT

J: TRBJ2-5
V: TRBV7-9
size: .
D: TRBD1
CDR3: CASSLGQGQETQYF
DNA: TGTGCCAGCAGCTTAGGACAGGGCCAAGAGACCCAGTACTTC

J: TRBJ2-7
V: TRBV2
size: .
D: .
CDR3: CASRRALGEQYF
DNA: TGTGCCAGCAGAAGAGCGTTAGGCGAGCAGTACTTC

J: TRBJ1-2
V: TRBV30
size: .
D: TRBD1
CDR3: CAWSVRTGALVYGYTF
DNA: TGTGCCTGGAGTGTACGGACAGGGGCGCTAGTCTATGGCTACACCTTC

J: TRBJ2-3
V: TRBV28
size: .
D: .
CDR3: CASIDQGEENTQYF
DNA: TGTGCCAGCATCGACCAAGGGGAGGAAAATACGCAGTATTTT

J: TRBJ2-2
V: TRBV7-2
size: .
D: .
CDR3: CASSLIPGRLSGELFF
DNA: TGTGCCAGCAGCTTAATCCCGGGTCGACTGTCGGGGGAGCTGTTTTTT

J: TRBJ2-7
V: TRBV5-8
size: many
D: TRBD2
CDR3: CASSPTSGRGEQYF
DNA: TGTGCCAGCAGCCCGACTAGCGGGAGGGGCGAGCAGTACTTC

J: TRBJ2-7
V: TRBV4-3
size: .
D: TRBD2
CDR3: CASSASGGGGGTPYEQYF
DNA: TGCGCCAGCAGCGCCTCAGGCGGGGGGGGCGGGACCCCCTACGAGCAGTACTTC

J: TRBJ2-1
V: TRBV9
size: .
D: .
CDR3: CASSPLGSSYNEQFF
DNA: TGTGCCAGCAGCCCCCTTGGGAGCTCCTACAATGAGCAGTTCTTC

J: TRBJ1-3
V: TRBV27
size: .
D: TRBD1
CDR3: CASSLSSSGGFGNTIYF
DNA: TGTGCCAGCAGTTTATCCTCCTCAGGGGGCTTTGGAAACACCATATATTTT

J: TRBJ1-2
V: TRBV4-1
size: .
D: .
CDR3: CASSQGGVLYGYTF
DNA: TGCGCCAGCAGCCAAGGGGGAGTTCTCTATGGCTACACCTTC

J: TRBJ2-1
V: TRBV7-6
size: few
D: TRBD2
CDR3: CASSLEASGRTYNEQFF
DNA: TGTGCCAGCAGCTTAGAGGCTAGCGGGAGAACCTACAATGAGCAGTTCTTC

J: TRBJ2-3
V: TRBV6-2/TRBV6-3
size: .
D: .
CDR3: CASSPLRRTRTDTQYF
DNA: TGTGCCAGCAGCCCGCTACGGAGGACTCGCACAGATACGCAGTATTTT

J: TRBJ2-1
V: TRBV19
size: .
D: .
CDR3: CASSMGQRYNEQFF
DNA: TGTGCCAGTAGTATGGGCCAGCGGTACAATGAGCAGTTCTTC

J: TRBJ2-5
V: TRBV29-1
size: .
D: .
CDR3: CSVVTLGGETQYF
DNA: TGCAGCGTTGTCACGTTGGGCGGGGAGACCCAGTACTTC

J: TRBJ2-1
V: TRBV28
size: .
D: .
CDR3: CASKGQDYNEQFF
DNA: TGTGCCAGCAAAGGACAAGACTACAATGAGCAGTTCTTC

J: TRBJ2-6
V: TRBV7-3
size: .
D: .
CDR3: CASSLPGAGANVLTF
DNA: TGTGCCAGCAGCTTACCAGGGGCTGGGGCCAACGTCCTGACTTTC

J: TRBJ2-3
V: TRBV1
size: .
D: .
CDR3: CTSSQTDRGRAQDTQYF
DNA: TGCACCAGCAGCCAAACCGACAGGGGGCGGGCTCAAGATACGCAGTATTTT

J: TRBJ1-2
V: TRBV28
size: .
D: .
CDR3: CASSLVAQGGYGYTF
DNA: TGTGCCAGCAGTTTAGTCGCCCAGGGCGGCTATGGCTACACCTTC

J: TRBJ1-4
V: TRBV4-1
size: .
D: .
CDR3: CASSQEKRRGEVELFF
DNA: TGCGCCAGCAGCCAAGAGAAGAGAAGGGGTGAGGTGGAACTGTTTTTT

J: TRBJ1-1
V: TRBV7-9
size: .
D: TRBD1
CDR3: CASSPLGQGGTEAFF
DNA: TGTGCCAGCAGCCCACTGGGACAGGGAGGAACTGAAGCTTTCTTT

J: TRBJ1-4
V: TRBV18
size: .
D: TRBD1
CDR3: CASSPTRGREKLFF
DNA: TGTGCCAGCTCACCAACCAGGGGGCGAGAAAAACTGTTTTTT

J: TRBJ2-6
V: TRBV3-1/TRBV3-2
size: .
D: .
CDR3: CASSQDAVYSSGANVLTF
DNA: TGTGCCAGCAGCCAAGACGCAGTCTACAGCTCTGGGGCCAACGTCCTGACTTTC

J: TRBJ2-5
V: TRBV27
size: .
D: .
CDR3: CASSLRHPYQETQYF
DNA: TGTGCCAGCAGTTTAAGACACCCGTACCAAGAGACCCAGTACTTC

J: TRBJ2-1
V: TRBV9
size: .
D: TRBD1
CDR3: CASSPRTGFNEQFF
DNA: TGTGCCAGCAGCCCGCGGACAGGTTTCAATGAGCAGTTCTTC

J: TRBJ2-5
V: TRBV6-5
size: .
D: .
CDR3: CAGGLNGQETQYF
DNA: TGTGCCGGGGGACTTAACGGTCAAGAGACCCAGTACTTC

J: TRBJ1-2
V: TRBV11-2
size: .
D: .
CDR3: CASSFLQRRATSNYGYTF
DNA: TGTGCCAGCAGCTTCCTACAGCGGCGGGCCACTTCTAACTATGGCTACACCTTC

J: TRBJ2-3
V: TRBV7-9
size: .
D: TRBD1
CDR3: CASSSQRTGVKQYF
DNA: TGTGCCAGCAGCTCCCAAAGGACAGGCGTGAAGCAGTATTTT

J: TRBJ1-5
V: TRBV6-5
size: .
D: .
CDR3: CASRRRESGNPQHF
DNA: TGTGCCAGCAGACGTCGTGAGTCAGGGAACCCCCAGCATTTT

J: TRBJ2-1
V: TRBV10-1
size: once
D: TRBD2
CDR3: CASSESMGLAGGQDNEQFF
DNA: TGCGCCAGCAGTGAGTCTATGGGACTAGCGGGAGGGCAGGACAATGAGCAGTTCTTC

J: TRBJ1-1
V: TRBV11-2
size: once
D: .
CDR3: CASSLGTGYGSTEAFF
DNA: TGTGCCAGCAGCTTAGGCACAGGGTATGGGAGTACTGAAGCTTTCTTT

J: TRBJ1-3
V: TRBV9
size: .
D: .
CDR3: CASSPRGGSGNTIYF
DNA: TGTGCCAGCAGCCCCCGGGGGGGTTCCGGAAACACCATATATTTT

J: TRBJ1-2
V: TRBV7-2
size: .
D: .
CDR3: CASSLRRFNYGYTF
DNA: TGTGCCAGCAGCTTAAGGCGGTTTAACTATGGCTACACCTTC

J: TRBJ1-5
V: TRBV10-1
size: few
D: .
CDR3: CASSESPHRPGKKSQPQHF
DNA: TGCGCCAGCAGTGAATCACCTCATAGACCGGGAAAAAAAAGTCAGCCCCAGCATTTT

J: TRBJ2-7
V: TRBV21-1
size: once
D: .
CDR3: CASSKVSSGSVYEQYF
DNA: TGTGCCAGCAGCAAAGTGTCTAGCGGGAGTGTTTACGAGCAGTACTTC

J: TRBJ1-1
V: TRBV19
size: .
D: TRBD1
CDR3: CASSIPQGGSTEAFF
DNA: TGTGCCAGTAGTATCCCACAGGGGGGAAGCACTGAAGCTTTCTTT

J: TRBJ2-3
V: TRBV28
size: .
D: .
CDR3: CASRQELSTDTQYF
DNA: TGTGCCAGCAGGCAGGAATTGAGCACAGATACGCAGTATTTT

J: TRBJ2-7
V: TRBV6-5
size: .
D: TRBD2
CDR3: CASRGGVEVSYEQYF
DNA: TGTGCCAGCAGGGGAGGGGTCGAGGTTTCCTACGAGCAGTACTTC

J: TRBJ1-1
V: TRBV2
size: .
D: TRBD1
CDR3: CASSEAHRGRGTEAFF
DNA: TGTGCCAGCAGTGAAGCGCACCGGGGCAGGGGGACTGAAGCTTTCTTT

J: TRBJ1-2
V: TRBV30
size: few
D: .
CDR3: CAWSPGGSGYTF
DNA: TGTGCCTGGAGCCCGGGGGGGTCGGGCTACACCTTC

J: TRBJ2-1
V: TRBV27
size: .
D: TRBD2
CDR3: CASTKTSGRIYEQFF
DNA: TGTGCCAGCACCAAGACTAGCGGGAGAATCTATGAGCAGTTCTTC

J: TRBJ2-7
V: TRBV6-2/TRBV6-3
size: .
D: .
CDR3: CASSLLVGEQYF
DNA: TGTGCCAGCAGCCTACTAGTAGGCGAGCAGTACTTC

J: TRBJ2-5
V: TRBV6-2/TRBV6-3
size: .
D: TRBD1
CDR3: CASSYSRQGSWRELGETQYF
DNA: TGTGCCAGCAGTTACTCCCGACAGGGGAGTTGGCGGGAACTCGGGGAGACCCAGTACTTC